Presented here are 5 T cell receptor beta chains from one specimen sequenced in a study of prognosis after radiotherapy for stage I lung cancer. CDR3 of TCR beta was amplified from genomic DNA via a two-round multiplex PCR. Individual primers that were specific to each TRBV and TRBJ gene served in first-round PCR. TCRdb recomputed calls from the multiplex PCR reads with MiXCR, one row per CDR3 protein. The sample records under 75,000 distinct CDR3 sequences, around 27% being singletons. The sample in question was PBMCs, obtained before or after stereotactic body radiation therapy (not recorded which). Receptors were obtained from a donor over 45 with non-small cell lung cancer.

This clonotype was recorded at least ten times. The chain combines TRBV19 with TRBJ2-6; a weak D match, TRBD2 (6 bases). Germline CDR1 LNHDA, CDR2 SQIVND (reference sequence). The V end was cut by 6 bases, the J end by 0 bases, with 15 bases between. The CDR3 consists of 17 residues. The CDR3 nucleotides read TGTGCCAGTAGCCGAGGGAGGCAGTACTCTGGGGCCAACGTCCTGACTTTC. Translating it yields CASSRGRQYSGANVLTF. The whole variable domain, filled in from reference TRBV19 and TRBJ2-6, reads DGGITQSPKYLFRKEGQNVTLSCEQNLNHDAMYWYRQDPGQGLRLIYYSQIVNDFQKGDIAEGYSVSREKKESFPLTVTSAQKNPTAFYLCASSRGRQYSGANVLTFGAGSRLTVL.

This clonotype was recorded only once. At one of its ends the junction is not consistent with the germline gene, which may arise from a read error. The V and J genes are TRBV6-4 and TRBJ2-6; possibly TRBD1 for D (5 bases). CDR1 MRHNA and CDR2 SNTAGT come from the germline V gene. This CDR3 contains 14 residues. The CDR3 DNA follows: TGTGCCAGCAGTGCTGGGCTTGGGGCCAACGTACTGACTTTC. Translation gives CASSAGLGANVLTF.

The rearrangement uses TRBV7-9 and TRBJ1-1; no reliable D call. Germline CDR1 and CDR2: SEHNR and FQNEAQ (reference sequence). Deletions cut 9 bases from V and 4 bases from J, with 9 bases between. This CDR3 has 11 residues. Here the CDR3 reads CASGVSTEAFF. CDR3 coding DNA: TGTGCCAGTGGGGTCAGCACTGAAGCTTTCTTT.

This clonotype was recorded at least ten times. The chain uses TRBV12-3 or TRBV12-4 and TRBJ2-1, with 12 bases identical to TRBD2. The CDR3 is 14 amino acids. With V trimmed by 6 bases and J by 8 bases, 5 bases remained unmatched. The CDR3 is CASRRTSGVDEQFF. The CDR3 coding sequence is TGTGCCAGCAGACGGACTAGCGGGGTCGATGAGCAGTTCTTC.

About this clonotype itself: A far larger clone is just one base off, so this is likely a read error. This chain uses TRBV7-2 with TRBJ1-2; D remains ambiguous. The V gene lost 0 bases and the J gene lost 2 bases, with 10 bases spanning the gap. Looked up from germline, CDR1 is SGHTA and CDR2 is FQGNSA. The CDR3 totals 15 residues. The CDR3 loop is CASSLASHANYGYTF. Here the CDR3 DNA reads TGTGCCAGCAGCTTAGCCAGCCATGCCAACTATGGCTACACCTTC.